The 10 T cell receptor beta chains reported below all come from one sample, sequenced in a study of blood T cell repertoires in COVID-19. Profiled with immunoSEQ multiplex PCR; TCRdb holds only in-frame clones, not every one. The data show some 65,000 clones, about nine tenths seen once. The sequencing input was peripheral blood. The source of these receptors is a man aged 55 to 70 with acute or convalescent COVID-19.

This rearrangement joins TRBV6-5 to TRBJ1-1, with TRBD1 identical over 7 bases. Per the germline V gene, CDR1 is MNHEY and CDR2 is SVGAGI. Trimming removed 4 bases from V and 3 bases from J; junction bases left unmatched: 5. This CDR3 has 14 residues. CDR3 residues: CASSLDRDDTEAFF. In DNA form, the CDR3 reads TGTGCCAGCAGTTTAGACAGGGATGACACTGAAGCTTTCTTT.

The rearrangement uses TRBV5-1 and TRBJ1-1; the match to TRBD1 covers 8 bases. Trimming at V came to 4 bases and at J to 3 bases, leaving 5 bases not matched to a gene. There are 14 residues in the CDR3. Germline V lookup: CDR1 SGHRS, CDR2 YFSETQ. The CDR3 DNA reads TGCGCCAGCAGCGTGGGACAGGTGCACACTGAAGCTTTCTTT. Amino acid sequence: CASSVGQVHTEAFF.

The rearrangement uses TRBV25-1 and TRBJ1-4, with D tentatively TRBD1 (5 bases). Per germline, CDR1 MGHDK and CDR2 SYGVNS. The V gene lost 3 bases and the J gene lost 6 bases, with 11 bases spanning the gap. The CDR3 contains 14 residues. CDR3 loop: CASSESQGYEKLFF. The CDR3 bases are TGTGCCAGCAGTGAGTCGCAGGGCTATGAAAAACTGTTTTTT.

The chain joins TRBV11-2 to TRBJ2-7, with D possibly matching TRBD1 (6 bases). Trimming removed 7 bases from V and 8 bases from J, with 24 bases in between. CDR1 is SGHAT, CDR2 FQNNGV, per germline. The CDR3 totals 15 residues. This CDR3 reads CASTPIPGTTVKQYF. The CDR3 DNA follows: TGTGCCAGCACCCCTATCCCCGGGACAACCGTAAAGCAGTACTTC.

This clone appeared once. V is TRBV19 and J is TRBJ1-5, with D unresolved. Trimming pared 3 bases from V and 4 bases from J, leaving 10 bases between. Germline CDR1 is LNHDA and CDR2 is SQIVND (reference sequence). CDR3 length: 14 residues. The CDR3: CASSIRQANQPQHF. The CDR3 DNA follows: TGTGCCAGTAGTATCCGGCAGGCAAATCAGCCCCAGCATTTT.

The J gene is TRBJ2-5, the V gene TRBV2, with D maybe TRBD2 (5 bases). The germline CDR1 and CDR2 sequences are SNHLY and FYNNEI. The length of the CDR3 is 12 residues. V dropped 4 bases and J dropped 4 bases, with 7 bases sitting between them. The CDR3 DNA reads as TGTGCCAGCAGTGTCGAGGGAGAGACCCAGTACTTC. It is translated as CASSVEGETQYF.

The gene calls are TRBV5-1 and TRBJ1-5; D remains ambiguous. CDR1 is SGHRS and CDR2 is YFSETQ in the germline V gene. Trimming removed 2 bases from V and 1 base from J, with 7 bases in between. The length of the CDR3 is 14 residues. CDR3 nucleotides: TGCGCCAGCAGCTTAGGAGGGAGCAATCAGCCCCAGCATTTT. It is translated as CASSLGGSNQPQHF.

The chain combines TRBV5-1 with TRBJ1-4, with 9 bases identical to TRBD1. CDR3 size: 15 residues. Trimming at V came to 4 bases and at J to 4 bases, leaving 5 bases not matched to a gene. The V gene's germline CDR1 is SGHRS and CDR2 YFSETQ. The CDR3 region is CASSGGQGDNEKLFF. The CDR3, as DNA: TGCGCCAGCAGCGGGGGACAGGGCGATAATGAAAAACTGTTTTTT. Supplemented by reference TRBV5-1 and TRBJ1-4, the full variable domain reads KAGVTQTPRYLIKTRGQQVTLSCSPISGHRSVSWYQQTPGQGLQFLFEYFSETQRNKGNFPGRFSGRQFSNSRSEMNVSTLELGDSALYLCASSGGQGDNEKLFFGSGTQLSVL.

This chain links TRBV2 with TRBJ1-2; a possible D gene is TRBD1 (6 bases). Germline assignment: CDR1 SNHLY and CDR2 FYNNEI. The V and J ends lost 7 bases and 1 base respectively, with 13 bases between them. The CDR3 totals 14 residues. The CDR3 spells CASNRDNYNYGYTF. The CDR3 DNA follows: TGTGCCAGCAACCGGGACAACTATAACTATGGCTACACCTTC. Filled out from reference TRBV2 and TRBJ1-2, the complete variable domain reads EPEVTQTPSHQVTQMGQEVILRCVPISNHLYFYWYRQILGQKVEFLVSFYNNEISEKSEIFDDQFSVERPDGSNFTLKIRSTKLEDSAMYFCASNRDNYNYGYTFGSGTRLTVV.

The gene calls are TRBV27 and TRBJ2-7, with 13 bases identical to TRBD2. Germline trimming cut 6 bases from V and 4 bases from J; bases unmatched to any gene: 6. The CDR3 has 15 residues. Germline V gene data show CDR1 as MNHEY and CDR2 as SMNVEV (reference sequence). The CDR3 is CASSLTSGGRYEQYF. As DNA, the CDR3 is TGTGCCAGCAGCCTGACTAGCGGGGGGAGGTACGAGCAGTACTTC.